A selection of T cell receptor beta chains follows, all from one sample in a study of T cell responses to AZD1222 COVID-19 vaccine. Assay used: immunoSEQ multiplex PCR; TCRdb lists only in-frame clones, some missing. The sample records roughly 160,000 clones, about 90% being singletons. The sequencing here drew on peripheral blood, taken on day 0 of MenACWY control vaccination. The receptors come from an adult in good health. The CDR3 runs from the conserved cysteine through the conserved F or W. D genes are given only for firm matches. The listing skips clone size in some rows; elsewhere it reads once, few, many or a size class.

J gene | V gene | clone size | CDR3 length | D gene | CDR3 protein | CDR3 DNA
TRBJ2-7 | TRBV3-1/TRBV3-2 | NA | 13 | NA | CATTADSSYEQYF | TGTGCCACCACAGCGGACAGCTCCTACGAGCAGTACTTC
TRBJ2-2 | TRBV6-5 | NA | 14 | NA | CATVPGVYTGELFF | TGTGCCACCGTTCCGGGAGTATATACCGGGGAGCTGTTTTTT
TRBJ1-2 | TRBV29-1 | once | 13 | NA | CSVDGGYHYGYTF | TGCAGCGTGGACGGCGGCTACCACTATGGCTACACCTTC
TRBJ2-1 | TRBV6-2/TRBV6-3 | once | 15 | NA | CASSFRESPYNEQFF | TGTGCCAGCAGTTTCCGGGAGTCGCCCTACAATGAGCAGTTCTTC
TRBJ2-5 | TRBV19 | NA | 15 | NA | CASTDQGGPRETQYF | TGTGCCAGTACCGACCAGGGGGGGCCTAGGGAGACCCAGTACTTC
TRBJ1-2 | TRBV11-1 | NA | 15 | NA | CASSLLGQEYYGYTF | TGTGCCAGCAGCCTTCTGGGACAAGAGTACTATGGCTACACCTTC
TRBJ1-1 | TRBV29-1 | NA | 13 | TRBD1 | CSVGHDRAAEAFF | TGCAGCGTTGGGCACGACAGGGCCGCTGAAGCTTTCTTT
TRBJ1-2 | TRBV9 | NA | 14 | NA | CASSAPQGRGGYTF | TGTGCCAGCAGCGCACCACAGGGACGTGGTGGCTACACCTTC
TRBJ2-5 | TRBV7-3 | NA | 13 | NA | CASSFRGGETQYF | TGTGCCAGCAGCTTTAGGGGCGGAGAGACCCAGTACTTC
TRBJ2-3 | TRBV29-1 | NA | 14 | NA | CSTPSGVGTDTQYF | TGCAGCACCCCATCAGGGGTGGGAACAGATACGCAGTATTTT
TRBJ1-1 | TRBV24-1 | NA | 15 | NA | CATNVIVGRYTEAFF | TGTGCCACCAATGTTATAGTCGGAAGGTACACTGAAGCTTTCTTT
TRBJ1-5 | TRBV28 | NA | 13 | NA | CASSLAPSQPQHF | TGTGCCAGCAGTTTAGCTCCCTCTCAGCCCCAGCATTTT
TRBJ1-6 | TRBV27 | NA | 14 | TRBD1 | CASRMTGYNSPLHF | TGTGCCAGCAGGATGACAGGGTATAATTCACCCCTCCACTTT
TRBJ2-7 | TRBV11-2 | NA | 15 | NA | CASRPTGQAINEQYF | TGTGCCAGCAGGCCTACAGGTCAGGCGATAAACGAGCAGTACTTC
TRBJ1-2 | TRBV3-1/TRBV3-2 | NA | 16 | NA | CASSPHEKGRSNGYTF | TGTGCCAGCAGCCCCCACGAGAAGGGGAGATCGAATGGCTACACCTTC
TRBJ2-3 | TRBV10-1 | NA | 17 | TRBD2 | CASSESKLAGISDTQYF | TGCGCCAGCAGTGAGTCGAAACTAGCGGGAATCTCAGATACGCAGTATTTT
TRBJ2-5 | TRBV14 | NA | 16 | NA | CASSQEWGEDRETQYF | TGTGCCAGCAGCCAAGAGTGGGGCGAGGATCGAGAGACCCAGTACTTC